This TCR beta chain was recovered during a study of PD-L1 blockade in urothelial cancer (TCRdb year 2017). About the full investigation: Therapy was started around 2014 for all patients, and atezolizumab 1,200 mg was administered intravenously every 3 weeks. About 90% of the 29 patients were identified as males with urothelial cancer of bladder origin, and a prior smoking history was reported by 18 of 29 patients. An ECOG performance status of 0 or 1 was recorded for the patients, and 0 to 3 prior chemotherapy regimens had been received by the patients. Blood samples were analyzed at two time points: 3 weeks after treatment start (second dose) and 6 weeks after treatment start. Blood samples yielded a median of around 150,000 T cells and around 80,000 unique TCRs, with median clonality about 0.08. The study was an exploratory multi-omic analysis of somatic, immune and clinical correlates of response to PD-L1 blockade with atezolizumab in urothelial cancer. Pretreatment tumor samples and matched peripheral blood, collected serially before and after atezolizumab treatment, underwent TCR sequencing. Progression-free survival longer than 6 months counted as durable clinical benefit, and TCR features were additionally tested against both progression-free and overall survival. In the same patients, pretreatment tumors underwent whole exome sequencing and RNA sequencing in addition to TCR sequencing. Nine or ten patients reached durable clinical benefit, while about 20 patients did not. Approximately 30 patients had pretreatment blood TCR-seq, about 25 had at least one posttreatment blood collection, and about 25 had tumor TCR-seq. Study-wide conclusions, independent of this receptor: Greater expansion of tumor-associated TCR clones in peripheral blood 3 weeks after the start of treatment was observed in patients with durable benefit (n ≈ 22, p = 0.022). Because the sample size was small (n of about 29) and many exploratory analyses were performed, the results are intended to be hypothesis-generating. Improved progression-free and overall survival was associated with having pretreatment peripheral blood TCR clonality below the median.

Concerning this clone: No antigen is known for it. No much larger clone exists at a distance of one base, and base qualities are not known.

What this sample's time point label stands for: peripheral blood 6 weeks after treatment start. The cohort comprised roughly 30 patients with locally advanced or metastatic urothelial carcinoma treated at Memorial Sloan Kettering on a trial protocol. Peripheral blood mononuclear cells were collected pretreatment and during treatment, with between 1 and 8 total time points per patient. The Qiagen DNeasy Blood extraction kit was used to purify genomic DNA from total PBMCs and from tumor samples. Collected pretreatment and during treatment, PBMCs were isolated and stored as previously described. Synthetic TCR analog templates were spiked into each PCR so that absolute template abundance could be estimated from read counts. TCRbeta CDR3 regions were amplified from genomic DNA with bias-controlled V and J gene primers using the immunoSEQ assay. Sequencing of rearranged TCRbeta segments was done at approximately 20X coverage. Regarding the original processing steps: Clustering was used to correct sequencing errors, and CDR3s were annotated against IMGT so that V, D and J genes could be assigned. Downstream analyses used only productive TCRbeta rearrangements, leaving out any out-of-frame or stop-codon sequences. Clonality was computed as one minus Shannon entropy normalized by the log of the number of unique productive sequences. Clones differing between time points or between blood and tumor were identified by Fisher's exact test with Benjamini-Hochberg correction at adjusted p below 0.01. TCRdb carries this immuneACCESS record with in-frame sequences only. Its versions omit some clonotypes, under half of them owing to an unresolved V gene in the studies checked, with the rest unexplained. The V and J calls and clone size were taken over from that table, and D and trimming were inferred from the DNA. Here the sample has about 76,000 clones; around 90% occur a single time. The biggest ten clones account for around 0.9% of the sample.

The sequence came from a woman older than 75 with urothelial cancer. The specimen was PBMCs, collected around atezolizumab (anti-PD-L1) treatment.

The CDR3 protein: CASSPLGATNEKLFF. The nucleotide sequence reads as follows: TGTGCCAGCAGCCCCCTGGGCGCAACTAATGAAAAACTGTTTTTT. The rearranged chain carries TRBV13 and TRBJ1-4; the D gene identity is not certain. Relative to germline, V is 5 bases shorter and J is 0 bases shorter, with 10 bases between their ends. Per the germline V gene (reference sequence), PRHDT is the CDR1 and FYEKMQ is the CDR2. The CDR3 runs 15 amino acids, cysteine and phenylalanine included. Only the CDR3 DNA stays, 45 bases, in frame from base 1.